This is a list of T cell receptor beta chains from one sample in a study of STAT5B mutations in CD4+ large granular lymphocyte leukemia. Measured with immunoSEQ multiplex PCR; TCRdb has only the in-frame clones, and not every one. Altogether under 35,000 clones are present, more than 60% being singletons, with the ten largest covering 2% to 2.5%. Material for sequencing was CD4+ T cells from blood buffy coats. These receptor sequences come from a human donor in good health. CDR3s include the opening cysteine and the closing phenylalanine or tryptophan. The D gene is left open where the match is weak. Size tells how often a clone was seen (once, few, many) or the class of an expanded clone, and some rows leave it out.

j_call v_call clone_size cdr3_length d_call cdr3_nt cdr3_aa
TRBJ1-2 TRBV6-1 . 11 . TGTGCCAGCAACCGACTTTATGGCTACACCTTC CASNRLYGYTF
TRBJ2-7 TRBV10-3 . 17 TRBD1 TGTGCCATCAGTGACCGGGACAGGGGGCCCTCCTCCTACGAGCAGTACTTC CAISDRDRGPSSYEQYF
TRBJ2-7 TRBV29-1 . 12 TRBD1 TGCAGCGTTGGACAGGGTATGAGGGAGCAGTACTTC CSVGQGMREQYF
TRBJ1-2 TRBV7-2 . 15 TRBD1 TGTGCCAGCAGCAACCGGGACAGGGGATACTATGGCTACACCTTC CASSNRDRGYYGYTF
TRBJ2-1 TRBV11-2 . 18 TRBD2 TGTGCCAGCAGCTTACGTAATAGGACTAGCGGGAGGGCCGATGAGCAGTTCTTC CASSLRNRTSGRADEQFF
TRBJ1-1 TRBV6-5 . 16 TRBD1 TGTGCCAGCAGTTGGGGGACAGGGAGGAGTGACACTGAAGCTTTCTTT CASSWGTGRSDTEAFF
TRBJ1-2 TRBV5-6 . 16 . TGTGCCAGCAGCTTGGGTACCGGGTTGAGAAACTATGGCTACACCTTC CASSLGTGLRNYGYTF
TRBJ2-5 TRBV19 . 15 . TGTGCCAGTAGTAAGCGTAGGGTTGTCGAAGAGACCCAGTACTTC CASSKRRVVEETQYF
TRBJ1-2 TRBV27 . 16 TRBD1 TGTGCCAGCAGTCTATTCAGGGGGGCTACGCCAGATGGCTACACCTTC CASSLFRGATPDGYTF
TRBJ2-3 TRBV19 . 16 TRBD1 TGTGCCAGTAGTATACCAGGGGGTAGGGTCACAGATACGCAGTATTTT CASSIPGGRVTDTQYF
TRBJ2-5 TRBV7-8 . 18 TRBD2 TGTGCCAGCAGCTCAAAACTAGCGGGCGGCGTACATCAAGAGACCCAGTACTTC CASSSKLAGGVHQETQYF
TRBJ2-2 TRBV5-8 . 17 TRBD2 TGTGCCAGCAGCTTGGGGCTAGCGGGGATCCACACCGGGGAGCTGTTTTTT CASSLGLAGIHTGELFF
TRBJ1-6 TRBV6-5 . 15 TRBD1 TGTGCCAGCAGCCTAGCGGGACAGGGGTATTCACCCCTCCACTTT CASSLAGQGYSPLHF
TRBJ2-3 TRBV19 . 16 TRBD2 TGTGCCAGTAGTCCACGACTAGCGGGGGAGCAAGGTACGCAGTATTTT CASSPRLAGEQGTQYF
TRBJ2-3 TRBV19 . 13 . TGTGCCAGTAGTCAGGGGGGCAGGGATACGCAGTATTTT CASSQGGRDTQYF
TRBJ2-7 TRBV11-3 . 16 . TGTGCCAGCAGCTTAGGGCGAGGGGGTTTAACCTACGAGCAGTACTTC CASSLGRGGLTYEQYF
TRBJ2-5 TRBV7-2 . 15 TRBD1 TGTGCCAGCAGCCTCGGCGGACAGGGGGGTGGAGAGCAGTACTTC CASSLGGQGGGEQYF
TRBJ2-1 TRBV7-8 . 14 . TGTGCCAGCACCTCACTTGAGGTATACAATGAGCAGTTCTTC CASTSLEVYNEQFF
TRBJ2-7 TRBV7-6 . 13 . TGTGCCAGCAGCTTAGCTGGACAATACGAGCAGTACTTC CASSLAGQYEQYF
TRBJ2-1 TRBV10-3 . 16 . TGTGCCATCAGTGAGTCTTCGGCTACGTCGGGGAATGAGCAGTTCTTC CAISESSATSGNEQFF
TRBJ1-1 TRBV15 . 13 . TGTGCCACCGGACTGGAGGTGAACACTGAAGCTTTCTTT CATGLEVNTEAFF
TRBJ1-2 TRBV14 . 15 TRBD1 TGTGCCAGCAGCCCATCACAGGGGGGACACTATGGCTACACCTTC CASSPSQGGHYGYTF
TRBJ2-2 TRBV7-2 . 15 . TGTGCCAGCAGCCCGTTTGGGGGGCCCACCGGGGAGCTGTTTTTT CASSPFGGPTGELFF
TRBJ1-4 TRBV7-2 . 17 TRBD1 TGTGCCAGCAGCTTATCAGGGACAGGGGGCAAACCGGCAAAACTGTTTTTT CASSLSGTGGKPAKLFF
TRBJ2-2 TRBV27 . 14 . TGTGCCAGCAGCCAGAACTATTACACCGGGGAGCTGTTTTTT CASSQNYYTGELFF
TRBJ2-3 TRBV7-8 . 15 TRBD1 TGTGCCAGCAGCAAGGACAGGATATCACCAGATACGCAGTATTTT CASSKDRISPDTQYF
TRBJ2-4 TRBV2 . 16 . TGTGCCAGCAGTGAAGCGCGGGTTTTCGACAAAAACATTCAGTACTTC CASSEARVFDKNIQYF
TRBJ1-4 TRBV7-9 . 16 . TGTGCCAGCAGCCTATTACCTCCTCAGGGAAACGAAAAACTGTTTTTT CASSLLPPQGNEKLFF
TRBJ2-2 TRBV5-1 . 14 . TGCGCCAGCAGCTTGGACGGGAACACCGGGGAGCTGTTTTTT CASSLDGNTGELFF
TRBJ2-1 TRBV7-2 . 16 TRBD1 TGTGCCAGCAGCCCACGAGGGGGCTCTACCTACAATGAGCAGTTCTTC CASSPRGGSTYNEQFF
TRBJ2-4 TRBV5-4 once 14 . TGTGCCAGCAGCCCTGACTTTGCGGTAAACATTCAGTACTTC CASSPDFAVNIQYF
TRBJ2-1 TRBV5-1 . 15 . TGCGCCAGCAGCTCGGTCGCAGGGTTCAACAATGAGCAGTTCTTC CASSSVAGFNNEQFF
TRBJ2-3 TRBV10-3 . 12 . TGTGCCATCAGTGAGGGGGCAGGCACGCAGTATTTT CAISEGAGTQYF
TRBJ2-3 TRBV11-2 . 14 TRBD2 TGTGCCAGCAGAGAAGCGGGGGTGACAGATACGCAGTATTTT CASREAGVTDTQYF
TRBJ1-3 TRBV7-8 . 14 . TGTGCCAGCAGTCGGACGCGCTCTGGAAACACCATATATTTT CASSRTRSGNTIYF
TRBJ2-5 TRBV5-1 . 16 TRBD2 TGCGCCAGCAGCTTAGGGTCTAGCGGGGTCCAAGAGACCCAGTACTTC CASSLGSSGVQETQYF
TRBJ1-2 TRBV19 . 11 TRBD1 TGTGCCAGTGGGACAGGGGTGAGCTACACCTTC CASGTGVSYTF
TRBJ2-7 TRBV6-5 . 13 TRBD1 TGTGCCAGCAGAGGCGACAGGGTCTGGGAGCAGTACTTC CASRGDRVWEQYF
TRBJ1-5 TRBV5-1 . 14 . TGCGCCAGCAGCTTCAGCGGGGGCGAACAGCCCCAGCATTTT CASSFSGGEQPQHF
TRBJ2-1 TRBV5-1 . 15 TRBD2 TGCGCCAGCAGCTTGACTAGCGGGGGGGCCTATGAGCAGTTCTTC CASSLTSGGAYEQFF
TRBJ2-7 TRBV6-5 . 14 TRBD2 TGTGCCAGCCGAGGTAGCGGGAGAACCTACGAGCAGTACTTC CASRGSGRTYEQYF
TRBJ2-7 TRBV18 few 14 TRBD1 TGTGCCAGCTCGTCCGGGACAGGGGCGTCCGAGCAGTACTTC CASSSGTGASEQYF
TRBJ2-5 TRBV7-8 . 15 TRBD1 TGTGCCAGCAGCTTAGAAGACAGGGTCGGGGAGACCCAGTACTTC CASSLEDRVGETQYF
TRBJ1-1 TRBV5-6 few 11 . TGTGCCAGCAGCTTAAGACTTGAAGCTTTCTTT CASSLRLEAFF
TRBJ2-7 TRBV2 few 15 TRBD2 TGTGCCAGCAGGGCCGGGACTAGCGCTTCCTACGAGCAGTACTTC CASRAGTSASYEQYF
TRBJ2-7 TRBV7-9 . 12 . TGTGCCAGCAGCCCCGTTGGTCACGAGCAGTACTTC CASSPVGHEQYF
TRBJ2-7 TRBV6-6 . 14 . TGTGCCAGCAGTTCCCCCCTGCAGTCCTACGAGCAGTACTTC CASSSPLQSYEQYF